Following are 6 T cell receptor beta chains from one sample sequenced in a study of shared clonotypes between healthy human individuals. Data came from immunoSEQ multiplex PCR; TCRdb stores just in-frame clones and leaves some out. The table shows over 750,000 clones, with 96% occurring only once. Naivety among CD8 cells was defined by CD45RO negativity and positive CCR7 selection, thereby excluding terminally differentiated effector memory CD45RA+ cells. Sequenced material: naive CD8+ T cells sorted from blood. These receptor sequences come from a man aged 25 to 45 in good health.

V is TRBV29-1 and J is TRBJ2-1, with unresolved D. This CDR3 has 12 amino acids. Germline assignment: CDR1 SQVTM and CDR2 ANQGSEA. V was clipped by 5 bases and J by 4 bases, with 9 bases between them. The CDR3: CSVRGRYNEQFF. CDR3 coding DNA: TGCAGCGTTCGCGGAAGATACAATGAGCAGTTCTTC.

This rearrangement joins TRBV10-1 to TRBJ1-5; maybe TRBD1 (6 bases). The CDR3 contains 16 residues. V lost 1 base and J 5 bases, leaving 15 bases between the germline ends. Germline values: CDR1 WNHNN, CDR2 SYGVQD (reference sequence). The CDR3 spells CASSELSGGRDQPQHF. CDR3 DNA: TGCGCCAGCAGTGAGTTGTCGGGGGGGCGCGATCAGCCCCAGCATTTT.

The gene calls are TRBV6-5 and TRBJ1-2; unclear D gene. The germline V gene encodes CDR1 MNHEY and CDR2 SVGAGI. V dropped 4 bases and J dropped 6 bases, with 12 bases sitting between them. This CDR3 contains 13 residues. CDR3 sequence reads: CASSSAYWDGYTF. CDR3 in DNA: TGTGCCAGCAGTTCGGCATACTGGGATGGCTACACCTTC.

This chain links TRBV28 with TRBJ2-1; 13 positions agree with TRBD2. There are 15 residues in the CDR3. Germline V gene sequence: CDR1 MDHEN, CDR2 SYDVKM. Trimming took 8 bases from V and 13 from J; bases not matched to a gene: 14. CDR3 sequence reads: CASEGDRTSGSQQFF. The CDR3 DNA reads as TGTGCCAGCGAGGGCGATCGGACTAGCGGGAGTCAACAGTTCTTC.

This rearrangement joins TRBV4-3 to TRBJ2-7; D not resolved. CDR1 and CDR2 (germline): LGHNA, YSLEER. V lost 0 bases to trimming and J lost 0 bases, with 9 bases between them. The CDR3 runs 15 residues. CDR3 region: CASSQDLVTSYEQYF. The CDR3 DNA follows: TGCGCCAGCAGCCAAGATCTGGTCACCTCCTACGAGCAGTACTTC.

The J gene is TRBJ2-7, the V gene TRBV23-1, with a possible D match to TRBD1 (5 bases). TRBV23-1 is sorted into the ORF group, with uncertain function. The V end was cut by 4 bases, the J end by 3 bases, with 28 bases between. The CDR3 is made up of 19 amino acids. The chain's CDR3 is CASSRIIAIRTGFIYEQYF. The CDR3 coding sequence is TGCGCCAGCAGTCGAATTATAGCCATCCGTACAGGATTTATCTACGAGCAGTACTTC.